This T cell receptor beta chain was captured in a study of beta chain features in type 1 diabetes. The wider study: There was similarity between patients and healthy donors in age, gender and cell yields. Findings and limits, study-wide: Sampled from patients, naive, central memory and Treg TCRB repertoires appeared more similar than those sampled from healthy donors.

The table lists this clone with a few counts. Its target is unknown. V lost 5 bases, J lost 0 bases, and 11 bases lay in between. Germline values: CDR1 MNHNS, CDR2 SASEGT. The length of the CDR3 is 14 residues. Expressed TCRB transcripts were sequenced, since all the RNA that had been isolated was reverse transcribed. Naive, central memory and regulatory T cell samples produced a mean of roughly 3.5 million reads. Generated by immunoSEQ multiplex PCR, the TCRdb table keeps only in-frame clones and is missing some. Among around 150,000 clones, less than 9.5% were seen once, and the ten largest hold 0.5% to 0.65%. CD4+ naive, central memory, regulatory and stem cell-like memory cells were sorted via CD45RO/CCR7/CD25/CD127/CD95/CD27.

This TCR came from a man younger than 35 in good health. The specimen was central memory CD4+ T cells from blood. The J gene is TRBJ2-7, the V gene TRBV6-1; D is unclear. This CDR3 is CASSSYTNSYEQYF. CDR3 nucleotide sequence: TGTGCCAGCAGTTCGTACACCAACTCCTACGAGCAGTACTTC.